The 18 T cell receptor beta chains reported below all come from one sample, sequenced in a study of cytomegalovirus exposure and HLA in healthy donors. The primer mix had 60 Vbeta and 13 Jbeta primers. TCRdb's table, derived via immunoSEQ multiplex PCR, lists solely in-frame clones and lacks some. The sample yields under 200,000 clones, approximately 81% seen once. The sequencing sample was made of PBMCs. The receptor source for this set is a boy aged 5-17 years in good health and CMV-seronegative.

The rearrangement links TRBV9 to TRBJ1-2; 7 nucleotides agree with TRBD1. The germline V gene has CDR1 SGDLS and CDR2 YYNGEE. This CDR3 has 13 amino acids. V trimming: 4 bases; J trimming: 7 bases; junction bases outside the gene matches: 7. The CDR3 region is CASSPRQGGGYTF. The CDR3 nucleotides are TGTGCCAGCAGCCCCAGACAGGGTGGTGGCTACACCTTC.

The rearrangement uses TRBV2 and TRBJ1-3, with TRBD1 as a possible D gene (5 bases). Deletions cut 3 bases from V and 0 bases from J, with 9 bases between. CDR3 length: 15 residues. In germline, CDR1 is SNHLY, CDR2 FYNNEI. The CDR3 sequence: CASSDMGGSGNTIYF. The CDR3 DNA reads as TGTGCCAGCAGTGATATGGGGGGCTCTGGAAACACCATATATTTT.

The gene calls are TRBV4-1 and TRBJ1-6; 9 positions match TRBD1. This CDR3 has 17 amino acids. Germline trimming cut 1 base from V and 5 bases from J; bases unmatched to any gene: 6. CDR1 and CDR2 (germline): MGHRA, YSYEKL. CDR3 region: CASSQVGGQGNNSPLHF. The CDR3 nucleotides are TGCGCCAGCAGCCAAGTTGGGGGACAGGGCAATAATTCACCCCTCCACTTT.

J is TRBJ1-1 and V is TRBV5-6, with a weak D call TRBD1 (5 bases). The V end lost 4 bases, the J end lost 2 bases, and 15 bases lay between the germline ends. The CDR3 is 15 amino acids. Germline CDR1 reads SGHDT; CDR2 reads YYEEEE. Written as DNA, the CDR3 is TGTGCCAGCAGCAGATTAGCGGGGGTCAACACTGAAGCTTTCTTT. It translates to CASSRLAGVNTEAFF. Complete variable domain (other parts from reference TRBV5-6 and TRBJ1-1): DAGVTQSPTHLIKTRGQQVTLRCSPKSGHDTVSWYQQALGQGPQFIFQYYEEEERQRGNFPDRFSGHQFPNYSSELNVNALLLGDSALYLCASSRLAGVNTEAFFGQGTRLTVV.

This chain links TRBV9 with TRBJ2-7, with TRBD2 identical over 10 bases. This CDR3 comprises 14 residues. The V gene end was trimmed by 2 bases and the J gene end by 4 bases; junction bases not matched to a gene: 3. Per the germline V gene, CDR1 is SGDLS and CDR2 is YYNGEE. Here the CDR3 DNA reads TGTGCCAGCAGCGTCGGACTAGCGGATTACGAGCAGTACTTC. This gives the protein CASSVGLADYEQYF.

The J gene is TRBJ2-1, the V gene TRBV9; TRBD2 aligns across 11 bases. The J segment lost 9 bases and the V segment lost 0 bases, leaving 8 bases of the junction unmatched. CDR1 and CDR2 from the germline V gene are SGDLS and YYNGEE. The CDR3 length is 16 residues. The CDR3 reads CASSVAVAGGQSEQFF. The CDR3 DNA is TGTGCCAGCAGCGTAGCCGTAGCGGGAGGGCAGAGTGAGCAGTTCTTC.

This chain uses TRBV6-5 with TRBJ1-2; D uncertain. Trimming cost V 6 bases and J 6 bases, with 17 bases left between them. This CDR3 has 14 amino acids. In germline, CDR1 is MNHEY, CDR2 SVGAGI. The CDR3 region is CASSEGLYGDGYTF. The CDR3 nucleotides are TGTGCCAGCAGCGAAGGACTCTACGGGGATGGCTACACCTTC.

The CDR3 DNA sequence: TGCAGCGTTCGTACTAGCGGGAGTCACGAGCAGTACTTC. It encodes CSVRTSGSHEQYF. The chain has TRBV29-1 and TRBJ2-7, with 11 bases that match TRBD2. Germline assignment: CDR1 SQVTM and CDR2 ANQGSEA. This CDR3 comprises 13 residues. J lost 5 bases, V lost 5 bases, and 5 bases had no gene match.

A note on this clone: An end of the junction does not agree with germline; a read error may underlie this. The chain carries TRBV30 and TRBJ2-2, with D tentatively TRBD2 (5 bases). Germline V gene data show CDR1 as GTSNPN and CDR2 as SVGIG (reference sequence). CDR3 size: 12 residues. CDR3 sequence (DNA): TGCGTCTGGGATAGCGCGACCGGGGAGCTGTTTTTT. This translates into CVWDSATGELFF.

This chain connects TRBV7-9 to TRBJ2-1; 7 nucleotides line up with TRBD2. This CDR3 contains 15 residues. Germline V gene sequence: CDR1 SEHNR, CDR2 FQNEAQ (reference sequence). Trimming cost V 1 base and J 8 bases; bases outside gene matches: 8. In DNA, the CDR3 is TGTGCCAGCAGCTTAGTTGGACTAGAGACCGATGAGCAGTTCTTC. This codes for CASSLVGLETDEQFF.

The genes are TRBV5-1 and TRBJ2-3, with 9 nucleotides matching TRBD2. V lost 2 bases and J lost 4; bases outside the gene matches: 5. CDR3 length: 15 residues. In germline, CDR1 is SGHRS, CDR2 YFSETQ. CDR3 coding DNA: TGCGCCAGCAGCTTTGGCGGGAGGGCCCCAGATACGCAGTATTTT. Its protein product is CASSFGGRAPDTQYF.

V usage is TRBV13 and J usage is TRBJ2-4, with 7 bases identical to TRBD1. The CDR3 contains 16 residues. Germline CDR1 reads PRHDT; CDR2 reads FYEKMQ (reference sequence). The junction had 8 bases not matched to a gene; V was cut back by 5 bases and J by 1 base. CDR3 in amino acids: CASSIRGGFAKNIQYF. For the CDR3, the DNA is TGTGCCAGCAGCATCCGAGGGGGCTTTGCCAAAAACATTCAGTACTTC.

This chain links TRBV28 with TRBJ1-3; TRBD1 matches 7 bases. The CDR3 loop spans 14 amino acids. V lost 5 bases to trimming and J lost 3 bases; unmatched junction nucleotides: 4. From germline, CDR1 is MDHEN and CDR2 SYDVKM. This CDR3 reads CASSTQGVGNTIYF. The CDR3 DNA sequence: TGTGCCAGCAGTACTCAGGGGGTTGGAAACACCATATATTTT.

The V and J genes are TRBV18 and TRBJ2-7; tentatively, D is TRBD1 (6 bases). CDR1 and CDR2 from the germline V gene are KGHSH and LQKENI. The V gene lost 6 bases and the J gene lost 2 bases, with 14 bases spanning the gap. The CDR3 covers 14 residues. The CDR3 nucleotides are TGTGCCAGCTCGGACAGCACGTTCCCCTACGAGCAGTACTTC. Translating gives CASSDSTFPYEQYF.

V gene TRBV6-1 combines with J gene TRBJ1-5; D remains unclear. Germline values: CDR1 MNHNS, CDR2 SASEGT. The V end lost 3 bases, the J end lost 10 bases, and 16 bases lay between the germline ends. This CDR3 spans 14 amino acids. The CDR3 spells CASSDSADFRPQHF. DNA of the CDR3: TGTGCCAGCAGTGACAGCGCCGACTTTCGTCCCCAGCATTTT.

Details on this clone: At one end, the junction sequence differs from germline, possibly due to a read error. The rearrangement uses TRBV28 and TRBJ1-5; tentatively, D is TRBD1 (6 bases). This CDR3 contains 12 residues. The germline CDR1 and CDR2 sequences are MDHEN and SYDVKM. The chain's CDR3 is CASRGAFQAQHF. The DNA for the CDR3 is TGTGCCAGCAGGGGGGCTTTTCAGGCCCAGCATTTT.

The chain is built from TRBV2 and TRBJ1-3; D not certain. Per the germline V gene, CDR1 is SNHLY and CDR2 is FYNNEI. This CDR3 spans 13 amino acids. Trimming took 6 bases from V and 2 from J, leaving 8 bases between them. The CDR3, as DNA: TGTGCCAGCAGGAGGGAGGCTGGAAACACCATATATTTT. Its protein is CASRREAGNTIYF.

The chain uses TRBV6-6 and TRBJ2-7; 7 bases align to TRBD1. The V and J ends lost 9 bases and 3 bases, in that order; junction bases with no gene match: 11. The CDR3 has 14 amino acids. Germline-derived CDR1 and CDR2 are MNHNY and SVGAGI (reference sequence). The CDR3 DNA reads TGTGCCAGTCTACCGACAGGGATTCTCTACGAGCAGTACTTC. Translation: CASLPTGILYEQYF.